This T cell receptor (beta chain) was sequenced in a study of resident and recirculating memory T cells in vitiligo. The repertoire was sequenced with immunoSEQ multiplex PCR; TCRdb's copy has only in-frame clones and lacks some. The table has tens of thousands of clones, around 92% seen once. With 0 bases removed from V and 6 bases from J, the gap between germline ends came to 14 bases. This CDR3 has 15 amino acids. Per germline, CDR1 SGHRS and CDR2 YFSETQ. This TCR was recovered from a male donor with vitiligo. The sample was blood. The chain carries TRBV5-1 and TRBJ2-3; the D gene is possibly TRBD2 (5 bases). CDR3 protein: CASSLGRLTGDTQYF. CDR3 sequence (DNA): TGCGCCAGCAGCTTGGGGAGGCTGACTGGGGATACGCAGTATTTT.